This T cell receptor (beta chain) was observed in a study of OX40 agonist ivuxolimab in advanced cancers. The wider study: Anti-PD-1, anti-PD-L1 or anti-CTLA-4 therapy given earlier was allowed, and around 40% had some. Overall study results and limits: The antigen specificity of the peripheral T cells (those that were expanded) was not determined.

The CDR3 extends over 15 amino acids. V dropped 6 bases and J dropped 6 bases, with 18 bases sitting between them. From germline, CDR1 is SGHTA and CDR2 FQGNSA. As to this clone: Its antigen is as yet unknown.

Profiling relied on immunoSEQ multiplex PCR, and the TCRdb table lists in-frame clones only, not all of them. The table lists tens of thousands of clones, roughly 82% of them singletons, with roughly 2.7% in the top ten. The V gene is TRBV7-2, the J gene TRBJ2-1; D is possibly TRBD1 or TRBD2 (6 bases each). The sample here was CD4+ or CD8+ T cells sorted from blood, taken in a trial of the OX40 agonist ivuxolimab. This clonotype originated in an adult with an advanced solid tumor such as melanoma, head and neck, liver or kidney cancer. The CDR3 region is CASRPLGGLTNEQFF. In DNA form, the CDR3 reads TGTGCCAGCAGACCACTGGGGGGCCTTACCAATGAGCAGTTCTTC.